This T cell receptor beta chain is from a study of long-term antiretroviral therapy in people with HIV. Regarding the study as a whole: ART-treated samples gained diversity yet remained below transplant donor controls. HIV repertoire CDR3 lengths ranged less widely than those of controls.

The CDR3 sequence is 14 residues long. CDR1 SNHLY and CDR2 FYNNEI come from the germline V gene. V trimming: 3 bases; J trimming: 6 bases; junction bases outside the gene matches: 6. There are a few counts of this clone. Its antigen is as yet unknown. Each HIV participant was treated in the United States. Specimens carried about 0.85-11 million cryopreserved PBMC before DNA extraction. The authors ran the immunoSEQ assay, v3.0, at survey level. The assay was immunoSEQ multiplex PCR, and TCRdb's table has in-frame clones only and misses some. The sample lists approximately 12,000 clones, over 65% occurring once.

The sample was unsorted PBMCs, taken 3 to 3.2 years before starting antiretroviral therapy. The receptor was derived from a middle-aged man with HIV. The chain carries TRBV2 and TRBJ2-7, with 9 bases matching TRBD1. CDR3 sequence: CASSELTQGAEQYF. The CDR3 DNA is TGTGCCAGCAGTGAGCTCACACAGGGGGCCGAGCAGTACTTC. The variable domain in full, completed from reference TRBV2 and TRBJ2-7, reads EPEVTQTPSHQVTQMGQEVILRCVPISNHLYFYWYRQILGQKVEFLVSFYNNEISEKSEIFDDQFSVERPDGSNFTLKIRSTKLEDSAMYFCASSELTQGAEQYFGPGTRLTVT.